This passage covers 16 T cell receptor beta chains from one sample sequenced in a study of T cells expressing NK-cell markers. TCRdb processed the 5' RACE reads again and assigns one entry to each CDR3 protein, with no DNA. Its table lists 200,000 to 300,000 distinct CDR3 sequences. Sequenced sample: blood T cells: a sorted CD56 or NKG2C T cell subset, CD4+ or CD8+ T cells, or bulk PBMC T cells (not recorded which). The receptors originated from a woman aged 18 to 75 in good health.

This chain connects TRBV15 to TRBJ2-4; TCRdb designates TRBD2, a call that cannot be tested without DNA. This CDR3 comprises 17 residues. In germline, CDR1 is LNHNV, CDR2 YYDKDF (reference sequence). The CDR3 loop reads CATSRDRGFTYENIQYF. The full variable domain, its missing parts supplied by reference TRBV15 and TRBJ2-4, is DAMVIQNPRYQVTQFGKPVTLSCSQTLNHNVMYWYQQKSSQAPKLLFHYYDKDFNNEADTPDNFQSRRPNTSFCFLDIRSPGLGDTAMYLCATSRDRGFTYENIQYFGAGTRLSVL.

This chain links TRBV6-5 with TRBJ1-1. The CDR3 length is 16 residues. Germline V gene data show CDR1 as MNHEY and CDR2 as SVGAGI. The CDR3 region is CASSYSSYRLGTEAFF.

This chain links TRBV6-2 or TRBV6-3 with TRBJ1-5. The CDR3 length is 16 residues. Germline CDR1 reads MNHEY; CDR2 reads SVGEGT. CDR3 protein: CASSYKGPYSNQPQHF.

The V gene is TRBV25-1, the J gene TRBJ2-2. Germline V gene sequence: CDR1 MGHDK, CDR2 SYGVNS. The CDR3 sequence is 14 residues long. CDR3 loop: CASSKRQNTGELFF.

The chain has TRBV6-1 and TRBJ2-7; TCRdb calls TRBD1, which cannot be checked without DNA. Germline CDR1 MNHNS, CDR2 SASEGT. The CDR3 has 14 residues. The CDR3 sequence is CASSEGTLSYEQYF.

This CDR3 reads CASSQDLGGNTEAFF. The chain employs TRBV4-2 and TRBJ1-1. CDR1 and CDR2 from the germline V gene are LGHNA and YNFKEQ. The CDR3 extends over 15 amino acids.

This chain joins TRBV20-1 and TRBJ1-2; TCRdb's assignment of TRBD1 cannot be checked, as there is no DNA. Germline CDR1 reads DFQATT; CDR2 reads SNEGSKA (reference sequence). This CDR3 region has 12 residues. This CDR3 is CSASAGSYGYTF.

This chain links TRBV5-1 with TRBJ1-4. CDR1 SGHRS and CDR2 YFSETQ come from the germline V gene. The CDR3 contains 14 residues. This CDR3 reads CASSPTATNEKLFF.

The chain recombines TRBV10-3 with TRBJ2-1; TCRdb's D call, TRBD2, is unchecked because there is no DNA. The CDR3 is 14 residues long. Germline V lookup: CDR1 ENHRY, CDR2 SYGVKD. CDR3 in amino acids: CAIRGTSSYNEQFF.

The chain joins TRBV29-1 to TRBJ2-7; TCRdb proposes TRBD1, but this gene call is untestable without DNA. The CDR3 is 13 residues long. Germline loops: CDR1 SQVTM, CDR2 ANQGSEA. The CDR3 spells CSVVGDRRGEQYF.

This sequence joins TRBV28 and TRBJ2-7; TCRdb calls TRBD1, which cannot be checked without DNA. The CDR3 is made up of 13 amino acids. CDR1 and CDR2 from the germline V gene are MDHEN and SYDVKM. CDR3 region: CASSLPGINEQYF.

CDR3 sequence reads: CASSQQGGNQPQHF. The chain carries TRBV12-3 or TRBV12-4 and TRBJ1-5; TCRdb calls TRBD1, which cannot be checked without DNA. CDR3 size: 14 residues.

The chain uses TRBV11-1 and TRBJ2-2; the TRBD2 assignment by TCRdb is unverifiable without DNA. This CDR3 has 18 residues. The germline V gene has CDR1 SGHAT and CDR2 FQDESV (reference sequence). The CDR3: CASSPPGLAGANTGELFF.

The rearrangement links TRBV7-8 to TRBJ2-3; absent DNA, TCRdb's TRBD2 call cannot be checked. Germline values: CDR1 SGHVS, CDR2 FQNEAQ. This CDR3 contains 16 residues. This CDR3 reads CASSTRTSGFTDTQYF.

The CDR3 region is CASSVSGTSGYEQYF. The V and J genes are TRBV7-2 and TRBJ2-7; as DNA is missing, the TRBD2 call by TCRdb cannot be tested. The CDR3 is 15 residues long. CDR1 SGHTA and CDR2 FQGNSA come from the germline V gene.

The chain joins TRBV4-2 to TRBJ2-1; TCRdb picks TRBD2, but there is no DNA to check that call. CDR1 and CDR2 from the germline V gene are LGHNA and YNFKEQ. The CDR3 is 15 amino acids. The CDR3: CASSQGSGGYNEQFF.